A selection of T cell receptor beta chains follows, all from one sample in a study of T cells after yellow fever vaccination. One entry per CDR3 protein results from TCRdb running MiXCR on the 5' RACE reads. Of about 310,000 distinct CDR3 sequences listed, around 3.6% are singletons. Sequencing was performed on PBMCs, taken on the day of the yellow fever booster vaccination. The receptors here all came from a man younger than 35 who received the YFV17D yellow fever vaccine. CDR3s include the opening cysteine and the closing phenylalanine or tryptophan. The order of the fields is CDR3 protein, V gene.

CASSLGVGGYGYTF	TRBV7-2
CASSNPDRGNSPLHF	TRBV6-6
CASSLVEGNGYTF	TRBV7-2
CASSPRGFGLGSGYTF	TRBV6-5
CSAGGTGTGAEEQYF	TRBV20-1
CASSPVGGRDPGELFF	TRBV12-3/TRBV12-4
CASGRPNQETQYF	TRBV5-4
CASKSDRLPYNEQFF	TRBV28
CSARDKSSPLHF	TRBV20-1
CASSLNPTNTDTQYF	TRBV9
CASSLGQGADGYTF	TRBV5-1
CASSKPGTLNTEAFF	TRBV3-1
CASSDSGTSFYNEQFF	TRBV6-4
CASSLASLPNRGDYGYTF	TRBV7-9
CASSPRQGGLYF	TRBV7-3
CASSPRDRLFYEQYF	TRBV9
CASSLEGFNQPQHF	TRBV7-2
CASSLMPGTGGYNEQFF	TRBV6-5
CSVDGEAFF	TRBV29-1
CASSLAPGLARDTQYF	TRBV5-4
CASSLGLAQGGYEQFF	TRBV7-8
CASSPRETGVGANVLTF	TRBV18
CASSQAGANEKLFF	TRBV6-6
CASSRRDRGLTDEQYF	TRBV18
CASSRELDRGNTEAFF	TRBV4-3
CASSTQGTGNQPQHF	TRBV5-4
CASSAGQGNIQYF	TRBV19
CASSSPGQGIYEQYF	TRBV6-5
CASSVRPGAETQYF	TRBV9
CASSSRWTSERNEQFF	TRBV7-6